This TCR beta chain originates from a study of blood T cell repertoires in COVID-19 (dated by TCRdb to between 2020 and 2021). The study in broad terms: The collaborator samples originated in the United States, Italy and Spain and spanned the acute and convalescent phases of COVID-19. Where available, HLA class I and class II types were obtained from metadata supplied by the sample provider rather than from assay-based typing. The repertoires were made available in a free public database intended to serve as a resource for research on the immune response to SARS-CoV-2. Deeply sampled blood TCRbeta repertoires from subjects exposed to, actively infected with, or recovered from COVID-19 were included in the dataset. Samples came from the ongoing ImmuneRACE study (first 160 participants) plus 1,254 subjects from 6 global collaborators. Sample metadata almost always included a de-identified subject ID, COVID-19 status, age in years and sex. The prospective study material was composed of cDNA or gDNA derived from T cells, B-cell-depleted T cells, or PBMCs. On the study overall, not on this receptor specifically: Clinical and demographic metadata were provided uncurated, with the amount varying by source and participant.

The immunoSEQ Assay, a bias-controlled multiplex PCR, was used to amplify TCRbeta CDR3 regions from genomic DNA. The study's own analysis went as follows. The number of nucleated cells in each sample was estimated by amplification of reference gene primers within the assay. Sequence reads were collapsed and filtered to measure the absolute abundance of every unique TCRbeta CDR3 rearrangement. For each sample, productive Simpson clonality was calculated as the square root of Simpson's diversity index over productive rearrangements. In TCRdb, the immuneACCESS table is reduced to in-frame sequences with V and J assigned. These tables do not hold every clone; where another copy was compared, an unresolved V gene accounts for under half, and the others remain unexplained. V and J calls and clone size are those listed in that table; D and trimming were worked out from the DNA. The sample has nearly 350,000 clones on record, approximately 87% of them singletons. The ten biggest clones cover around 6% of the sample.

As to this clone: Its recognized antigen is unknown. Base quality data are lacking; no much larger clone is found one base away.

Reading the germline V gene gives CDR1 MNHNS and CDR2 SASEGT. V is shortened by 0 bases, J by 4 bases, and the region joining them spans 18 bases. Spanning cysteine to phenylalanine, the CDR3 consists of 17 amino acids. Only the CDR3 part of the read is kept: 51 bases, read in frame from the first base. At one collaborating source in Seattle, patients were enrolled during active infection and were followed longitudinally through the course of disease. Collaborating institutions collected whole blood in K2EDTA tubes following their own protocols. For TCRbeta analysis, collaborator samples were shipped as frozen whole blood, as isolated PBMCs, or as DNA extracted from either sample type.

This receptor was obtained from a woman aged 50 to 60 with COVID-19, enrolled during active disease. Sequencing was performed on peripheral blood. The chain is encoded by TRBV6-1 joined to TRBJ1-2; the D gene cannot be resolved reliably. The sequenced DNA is TGTGCCAGCAGTGAAGCGCGACCCGTTCGACAAATCTATGGCTACACCTTC. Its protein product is CASSEARPVRQIYGYTF.